Listed below are T cell receptor beta chains from one sample, sequenced in a study of blood T cell repertoires in COVID-19. Using immunoSEQ multiplex PCR, the repertoire was profiled, and TCRdb retains in-frame clones only, with some absent. The sample includes 250,000 to 300,000 clones, approximately 91% seen only once; the top ten take 2.3%. The sample was PBMCs or T cells enriched from blood (not recorded which). Source of these receptors: a woman aged 40 to 50 with acute COVID-19. Each CDR3 is given with its conserved first and last residue. The D gene is left open where the match is weak. The listing skips clone size in some rows; elsewhere it reads once, few, many or a size class.

TRBJ2-7 . . TRBV30 CAWSVGQPYEQYF TGTGCCTGGAGTGTAGGACAGCCGTACGAGCAGTACTTC
TRBJ2-7 . . TRBV5-6 CASSWGHRYYEQYF TGTGCCAGCAGCTGGGGCCACCGCTACTACGAGCAGTACTTC
TRBJ2-7 . . TRBV28 CASSPYGTSNSYEQYF TGTGCCAGCAGTCCATACGGGACATCCAACTCCTACGAGCAGTACTTC
TRBJ1-5 . TRBD1 TRBV6-1 CASSEPFGLKGASNQPQHF TGTGCCAGCAGTGAACCCTTCGGCCTTAAGGGGGCTAGTAATCAGCCCCAGCATTTT
TRBJ1-1 few . TRBV9 CASSETANTEAFF TGTGCCAGCAGCGAGACTGCGAACACTGAAGCTTTCTTT
TRBJ2-6 . . TRBV5-5 CASSPLHPTGRYSGANVLTF TGTGCCAGCAGCCCACTACATCCGACAGGCAGATACTCTGGGGCCAACGTCCTGACTTTC
TRBJ2-5 . . TRBV28 CASSFGSGETQYF TGTGCCAGCAGTTTCGGGTCGGGGGAGACCCAGTACTTC
TRBJ2-1 . TRBD2 TRBV19 CASSHGTSGGAYEQFF TGTGCCAGTAGCCATGGGACTAGCGGGGGGGCGTATGAGCAGTTCTTC
TRBJ2-7 . TRBD1 TRBV19 CASSRQGRTYEQYF TGTGCCAGTAGTAGACAGGGGCGAACCTACGAGCAGTACTTC
TRBJ2-6 once . TRBV19 CASSPRGAGANVLTF TGTGCCAGTAGCCCCAGGGGTGCTGGGGCCAACGTCCTGACTTTC
TRBJ1-1 . TRBD1 TRBV19 CASSIGSLTGRNTEAFF TGTGCCAGTAGTATCGGGTCCCTGACAGGGAGGAACACTGAAGCTTTCTTT
TRBJ2-7 . TRBD2 TRBV7-3 CASSVSGRSSYEQYF TGTGCCAGCAGCGTTAGCGGGAGGAGCTCCTACGAGCAGTACTTC
TRBJ2-3 once . TRBV6-5 CASSYGTATDTQYF TGTGCCAGCAGTTACGGGACTGCCACAGATACGCAGTATTTT
TRBJ1-6 . TRBD1 TRBV2 CASRGGQGAYNSPLHF TGTGCCAGCAGGGGGGGACAGGGGGCCTATAATTCACCCCTCCACTTT
TRBJ2-1 . . TRBV2 CASASPYNEQFF TGTGCCAGCGCGAGTCCCTACAATGAGCAGTTCTTC
TRBJ1-6 . . TRBV2 CASSEESAGNSPLHF TGTGCCAGCAGTGAAGAAAGCGCGGGAAATTCACCCCTCCACTTT
TRBJ2-7 . TRBD1 TRBV4-1 CASSRGGTGFYEQYF TGCGCCAGCAGTAGAGGGGGGACAGGGTTCTACGAGCAGTACTTC
TRBJ2-7 . . TRBV15 CATSPTWSHYEQYF TGTGCCACCAGCCCTACGTGGAGCCACTACGAGCAGTACTTC
TRBJ1-5 . . TRBV2 CASSDRFSNQPQHF TGTGCCAGCAGCGACAGGTTTAGCAATCAGCCCCAGCATTTT
TRBJ2-5 . . TRBV3-1/TRBV3-2 CASSQASGRMETQYF TGTGCCAGCAGCCAAGCATCAGGGAGGATGGAGACCCAGTACTTC
TRBJ1-2 . TRBD1 TRBV5-1 CASSHSTGGYTF TGCGCCAGCAGCCATTCGACAGGGGGCTACACCTTC